This entry describes one TCR beta chain. The antigen is not known. The data derive from a study of shared clonotypes between healthy human individuals. Study-level points and caveats: A reduction in generation probabilities was seen for non-shared clonotypes relative to those shared by all four donors. Larger richness was generally estimated for naive than memory subsets.

V gave up 4 bases and J gave up 3 bases, with 16 bases separating them. CDR3 length: 15 residues. Germline V gives CDR1 SGHRS, CDR2 YFSETQ. The repertoire was sequenced with immunoSEQ multiplex PCR; TCRdb's copy has only in-frame clones and lacks some. This sample has fewer than 1.8 million clones, with 97% to 99% found just once. The donors, all of them Caucasian adults, lived in Nashville, Tennessee. The chain has TRBV5-1 and TRBJ1-1; a possible D gene is TRBD1 (6 bases). The TCR sequence derives from a man in his thirties or forties in good health. The sequencing input was naive CD4+ T cells sorted from blood. The subset was: CD45RA+ positively selected. Here the CDR3 DNA reads TGCGCCAGCAGCGCGTGGGGGCCTGTGGACACTGAAGCTTTCTTT. Protein product: CASSAWGPVDTEAFF.